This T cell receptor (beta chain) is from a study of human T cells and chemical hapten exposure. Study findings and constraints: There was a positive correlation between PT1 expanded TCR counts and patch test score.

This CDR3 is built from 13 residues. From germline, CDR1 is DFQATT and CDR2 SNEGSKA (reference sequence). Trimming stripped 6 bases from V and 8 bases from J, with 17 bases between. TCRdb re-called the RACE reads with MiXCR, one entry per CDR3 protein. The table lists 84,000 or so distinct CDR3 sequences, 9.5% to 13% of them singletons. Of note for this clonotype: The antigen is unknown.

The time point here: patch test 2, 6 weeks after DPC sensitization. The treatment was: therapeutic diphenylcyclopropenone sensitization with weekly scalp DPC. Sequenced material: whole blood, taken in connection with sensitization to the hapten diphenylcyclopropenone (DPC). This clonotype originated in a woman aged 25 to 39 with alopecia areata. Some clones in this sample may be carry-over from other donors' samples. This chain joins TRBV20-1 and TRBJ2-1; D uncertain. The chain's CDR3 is CSATNPYTYEQFF. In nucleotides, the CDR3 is TGCAGTGCGACCAATCCTTATACGTATGAGCAGTTCTTC.